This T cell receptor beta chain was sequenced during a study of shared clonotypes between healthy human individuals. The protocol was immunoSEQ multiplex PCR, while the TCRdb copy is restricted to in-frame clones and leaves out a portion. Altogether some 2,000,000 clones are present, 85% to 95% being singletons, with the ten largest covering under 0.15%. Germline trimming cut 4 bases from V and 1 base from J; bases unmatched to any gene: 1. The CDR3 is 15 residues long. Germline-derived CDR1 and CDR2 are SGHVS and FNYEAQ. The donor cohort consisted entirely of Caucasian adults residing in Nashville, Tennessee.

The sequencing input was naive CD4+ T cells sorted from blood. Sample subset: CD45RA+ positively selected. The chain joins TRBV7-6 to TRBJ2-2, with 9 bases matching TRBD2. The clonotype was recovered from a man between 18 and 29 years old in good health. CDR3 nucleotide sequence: TGTGCCAGCAGCTCTAGCGGGGTGAACACCGGGGAGCTGTTTTTT. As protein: CASSSSGVNTGELFF.